The T cell receptor (beta chain) under discussion was sequenced for a study of blood T cell repertoires in COVID-19. For the study at large: Samples of COVID-19 (acute and convalescent) were obtained from the United States, Italy and Spain.

Generated by immunoSEQ multiplex PCR, the TCRdb table keeps only in-frame clones and is missing some. Of approximately 200,000 clones in the sample, approximately 90% were seen once. Germline V lookup: CDR1 GTSNPN, CDR2 SVGIG (reference sequence). CDR3 length: 15 residues. V was clipped by 2 bases and J by 3 bases, with 17 bases between them. Material: peripheral blood. This sequence was found in a man aged 55-75 years who had recovered from COVID-19. This chain uses TRBV30 with TRBJ2-7, with a tentative D call TRBD2 (5 bases). The chain's CDR3 is CAWSPNNGIGYEQYF. DNA of the CDR3: TGTGCCTGGAGTCCTAATAACGGGATAGGCTACGAGCAGTACTTC.